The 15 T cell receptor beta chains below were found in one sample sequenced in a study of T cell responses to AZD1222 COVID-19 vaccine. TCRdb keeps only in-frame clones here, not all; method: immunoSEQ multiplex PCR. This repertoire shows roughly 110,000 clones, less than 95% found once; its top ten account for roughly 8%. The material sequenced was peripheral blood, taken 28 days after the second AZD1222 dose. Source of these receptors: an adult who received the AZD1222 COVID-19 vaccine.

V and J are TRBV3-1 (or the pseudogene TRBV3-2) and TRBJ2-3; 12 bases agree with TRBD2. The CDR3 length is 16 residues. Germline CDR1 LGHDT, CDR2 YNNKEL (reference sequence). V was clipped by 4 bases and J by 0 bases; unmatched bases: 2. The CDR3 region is CASSPSGGASTDTQYF. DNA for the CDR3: TGTGCCAGCAGCCCTAGCGGGGGGGCGAGCACAGATACGCAGTATTTT.

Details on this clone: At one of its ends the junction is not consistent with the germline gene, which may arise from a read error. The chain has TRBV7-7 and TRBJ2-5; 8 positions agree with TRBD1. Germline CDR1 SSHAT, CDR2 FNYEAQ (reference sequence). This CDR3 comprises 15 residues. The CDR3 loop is CASSERTGYQETQYF. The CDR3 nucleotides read TGTGCTAGCAGCGAGAGGACAGGGTACCAAGAGACCCAGTACTTC.

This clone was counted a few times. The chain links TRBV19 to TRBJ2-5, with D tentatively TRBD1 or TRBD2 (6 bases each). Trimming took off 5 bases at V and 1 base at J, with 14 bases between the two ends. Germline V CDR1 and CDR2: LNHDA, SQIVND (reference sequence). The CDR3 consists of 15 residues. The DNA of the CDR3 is TGTGCCAGTAGTGTCACGGGGGCCGTCCAAGAGACCCAGTACTTC. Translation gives CASSVTGAVQETQYF. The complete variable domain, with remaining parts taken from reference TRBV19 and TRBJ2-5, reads DGGITQSPKYLFRKEGQNVTLSCEQNLNHDAMYWYRQDPGQGLRLIYYSQIVNDFQKGDIAEGYSVSREKKESFPLTVTSAQKNPTAFYLCASSVTGAVQETQYFGPGTRLLVL.

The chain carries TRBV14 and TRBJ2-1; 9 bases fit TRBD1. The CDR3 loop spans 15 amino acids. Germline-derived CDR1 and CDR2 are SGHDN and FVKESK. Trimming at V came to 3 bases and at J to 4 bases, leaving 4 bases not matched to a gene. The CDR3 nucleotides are TGTGCCAGCAGCCAGTCCGGGACAGGGTACAATGAGCAGTTCTTC. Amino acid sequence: CASSQSGTGYNEQFF. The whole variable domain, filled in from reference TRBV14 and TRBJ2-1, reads EAGVTQFPSHSVIEKGQTVTLRCDPISGHDNLYWYRRVMGKEIKFLLHFVKESKQDESGMPNNRFLAERTGGTYSTLKVQPAELEDSGVYFCASSQSGTGYNEQFFGPGTRLTVL.

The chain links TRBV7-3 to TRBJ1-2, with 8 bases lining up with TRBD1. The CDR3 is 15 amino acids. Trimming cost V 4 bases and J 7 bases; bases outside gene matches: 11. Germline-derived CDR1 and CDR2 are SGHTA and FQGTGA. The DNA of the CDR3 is TGTGCCAGCAGCTCCAGGGAGGGACAGGATGGTGGCTACACCTTC. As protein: CASSSREGQDGGYTF.

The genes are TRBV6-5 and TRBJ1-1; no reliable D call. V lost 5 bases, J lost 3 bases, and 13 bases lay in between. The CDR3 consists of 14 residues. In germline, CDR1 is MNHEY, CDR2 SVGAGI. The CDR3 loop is CASSQQPWDTEAFF. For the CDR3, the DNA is TGTGCCAGCAGTCAACAACCTTGGGACACTGAAGCTTTCTTT.

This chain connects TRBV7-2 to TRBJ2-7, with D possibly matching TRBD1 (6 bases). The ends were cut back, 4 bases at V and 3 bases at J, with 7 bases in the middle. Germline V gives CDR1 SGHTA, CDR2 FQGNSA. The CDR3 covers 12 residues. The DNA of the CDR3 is TGTGCCAGCAGCTCACAGGGCTACGAGCAGTACTTC. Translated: CASSSQGYEQYF.

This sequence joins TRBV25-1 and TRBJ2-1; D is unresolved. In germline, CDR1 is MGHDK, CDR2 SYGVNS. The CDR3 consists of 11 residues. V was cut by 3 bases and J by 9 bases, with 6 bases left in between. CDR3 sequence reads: CASSDAIEQFF. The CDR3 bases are TGTGCCAGCAGTGATGCGATTGAGCAGTTCTTC. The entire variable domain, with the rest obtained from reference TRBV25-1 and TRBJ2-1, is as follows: EADIYQTPRYLVIGTGKKITLECSQTMGHDKMYWYQQDPGMELHLIHYSYGVNSTEKGDLSSESTVSRIRTEHFPLTLESARPSHTSQYLCASSDAIEQFFGPGTRLTVL.

The DNA for the CDR3 is TGTGCCAGCAGCCAAGACGGCAGGGGTGACGAAAAACTGTTTTTT. Its protein is CASSQDGRGDEKLFF. The chain combines TRBV4-2 with TRBJ1-4, with a weak D call TRBD1 (6 bases). V was clipped by 0 bases and J by 8 bases, with 13 bases between them. CDR1 and CDR2 (germline): LGHNA, YNFKEQ. This CDR3 spans 15 amino acids.

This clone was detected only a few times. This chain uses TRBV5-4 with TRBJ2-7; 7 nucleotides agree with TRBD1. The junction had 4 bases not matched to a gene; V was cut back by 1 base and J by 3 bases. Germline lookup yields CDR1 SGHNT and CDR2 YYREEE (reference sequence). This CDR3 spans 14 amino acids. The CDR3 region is CASSLPGGNYEQYF. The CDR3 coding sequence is TGTGCCAGCAGCTTGCCAGGGGGAAACTACGAGCAGTACTTC.

CDR3 in amino acids: CASSHSHNPGNTIYF. The CDR3 nucleotides are TGTGCCAGCAGCCATAGTCATAACCCTGGAAACACCATATATTTT. The gene calls are TRBV14 and TRBJ1-3; D gene ambiguous. Germline values: CDR1 SGHDN, CDR2 FVKESK. Trimming left V 3 bases short and J 2 bases short, with 11 bases between. The CDR3 is 15 amino acids.

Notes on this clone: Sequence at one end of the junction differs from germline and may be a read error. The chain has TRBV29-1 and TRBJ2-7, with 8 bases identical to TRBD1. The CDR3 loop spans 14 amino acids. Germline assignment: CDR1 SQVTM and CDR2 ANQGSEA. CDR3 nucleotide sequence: TGCAGCGTCGAAGGGCGAGACAGGGGTGGCGAGCAGTACTTC. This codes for CSVEGRDRGGEQYF.

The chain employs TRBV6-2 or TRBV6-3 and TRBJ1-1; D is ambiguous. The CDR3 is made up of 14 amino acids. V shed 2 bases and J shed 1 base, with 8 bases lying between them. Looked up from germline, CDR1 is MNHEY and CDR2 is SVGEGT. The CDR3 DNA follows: TGTGCCAGCAGTTACCCCGCGGCGAACACTGAAGCTTTCTTT. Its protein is CASSYPAANTEAFF.

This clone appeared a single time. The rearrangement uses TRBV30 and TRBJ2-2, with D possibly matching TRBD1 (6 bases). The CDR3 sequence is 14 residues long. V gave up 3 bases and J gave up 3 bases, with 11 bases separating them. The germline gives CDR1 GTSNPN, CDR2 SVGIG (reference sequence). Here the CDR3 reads CAWRTTGYTGELFF. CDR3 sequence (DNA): TGTGCCTGGAGGACGACAGGCTACACCGGGGAGCTGTTTTTT.

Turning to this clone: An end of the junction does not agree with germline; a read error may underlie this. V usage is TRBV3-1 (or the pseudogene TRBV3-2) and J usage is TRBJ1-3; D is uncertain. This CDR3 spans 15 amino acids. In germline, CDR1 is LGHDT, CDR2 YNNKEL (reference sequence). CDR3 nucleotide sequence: TGTGCCAGCAACCAAGTTACGGGCTCTGGAAACACCATATATTTT. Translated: CASNQVTGSGNTIYF.